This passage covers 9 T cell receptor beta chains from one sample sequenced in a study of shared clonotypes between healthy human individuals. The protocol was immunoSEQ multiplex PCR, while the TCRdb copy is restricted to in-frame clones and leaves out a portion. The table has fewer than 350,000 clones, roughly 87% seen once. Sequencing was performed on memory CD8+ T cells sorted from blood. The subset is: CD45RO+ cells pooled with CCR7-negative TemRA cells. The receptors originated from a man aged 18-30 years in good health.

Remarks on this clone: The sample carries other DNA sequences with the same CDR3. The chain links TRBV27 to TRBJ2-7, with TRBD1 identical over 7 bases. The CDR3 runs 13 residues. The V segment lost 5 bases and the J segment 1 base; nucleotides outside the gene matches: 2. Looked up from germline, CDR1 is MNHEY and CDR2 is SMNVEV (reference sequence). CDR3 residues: CASSKQGSYEQYF. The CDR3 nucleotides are TGTGCCAGCAGTAAACAGGGGTCCTACGAGCAGTACTTC.

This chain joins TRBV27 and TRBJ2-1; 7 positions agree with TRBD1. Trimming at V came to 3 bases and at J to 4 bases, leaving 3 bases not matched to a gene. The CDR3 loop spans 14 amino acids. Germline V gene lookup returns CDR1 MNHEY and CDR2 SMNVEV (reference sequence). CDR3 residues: CASSLQGEYNEQFF. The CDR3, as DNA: TGTGCCAGCAGTTTGCAGGGGGAATACAATGAGCAGTTCTTC.

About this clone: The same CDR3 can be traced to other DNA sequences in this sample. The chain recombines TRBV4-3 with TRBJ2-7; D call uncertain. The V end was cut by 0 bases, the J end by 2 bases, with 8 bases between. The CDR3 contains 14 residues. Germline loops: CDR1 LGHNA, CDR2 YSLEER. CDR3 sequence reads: CASSQDLAAYEQYF. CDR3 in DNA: TGCGCCAGCAGCCAAGATCTTGCAGCCTACGAGCAGTACTTC.

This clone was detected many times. The CDR3 spells CASSFERTGELFF. The CDR3 DNA follows: TGTGCCAGCAGCTTTGAGCGTACCGGGGAGCTGTTTTTT. The chain links TRBV7-9 to TRBJ2-2, with D unclear. The V end lost 3 bases, the J end lost 5 bases, and 7 bases lay between the germline ends. Germline V gives CDR1 SEHNR, CDR2 FQNEAQ (reference sequence). The CDR3 runs to 13 residues. The full variable domain, in which reference TRBV7-9 and TRBJ2-2 provide the parts outside the CDR3, is DTGVSQNPRHKITKRGQNVTFRCDPISEHNRLYWYRQTLGQGPEFLTYFQNEAQLEKSRLLSDRFSAERPKGSFSTLEIQRTEQGDSAMYLCASSFERTGELFFGEGSRLTVL.

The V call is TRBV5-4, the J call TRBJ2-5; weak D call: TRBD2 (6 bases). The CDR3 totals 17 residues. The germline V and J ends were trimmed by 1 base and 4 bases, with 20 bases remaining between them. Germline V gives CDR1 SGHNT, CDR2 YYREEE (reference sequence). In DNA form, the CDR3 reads TGTGCCAGCAGCTTGAACCCCCAAGGTCGGGAGAGAGAGACCCAGTACTTC. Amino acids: CASSLNPQGRERETQYF. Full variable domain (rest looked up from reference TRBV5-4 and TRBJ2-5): ETGVTQSPTHLIKTRGQQVTLRCSSQSGHNTVSWYQQALGQGPQFIFQYYREEENGRGNFPPRFSGLQFPNYSSELNVNALELDDSALYLCASSLNPQGRERETQYFGPGTRLLVL.

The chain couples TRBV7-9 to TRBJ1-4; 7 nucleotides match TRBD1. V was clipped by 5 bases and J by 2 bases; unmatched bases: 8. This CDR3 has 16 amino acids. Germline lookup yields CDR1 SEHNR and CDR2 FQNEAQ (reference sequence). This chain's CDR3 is CASSASLQGTNEKLFF. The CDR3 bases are TGTGCCAGCAGCGCTTCCTTACAGGGGACTAATGAAAAACTGTTTTTT.

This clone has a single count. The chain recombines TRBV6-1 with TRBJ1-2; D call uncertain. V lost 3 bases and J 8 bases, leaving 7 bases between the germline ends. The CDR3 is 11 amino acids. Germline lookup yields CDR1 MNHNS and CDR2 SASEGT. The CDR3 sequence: CASSDLRGYTF. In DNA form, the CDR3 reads TGTGCCAGCAGTGACCTGCGGGGCTACACCTTC.

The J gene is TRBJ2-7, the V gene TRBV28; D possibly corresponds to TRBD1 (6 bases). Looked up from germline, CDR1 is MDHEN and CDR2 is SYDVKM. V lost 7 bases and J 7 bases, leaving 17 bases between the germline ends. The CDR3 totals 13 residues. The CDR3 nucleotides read TGTGCCAGCACGGATCCAGGGGCTGGTGAGCAGTACTTC. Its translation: CASTDPGAGEQYF.

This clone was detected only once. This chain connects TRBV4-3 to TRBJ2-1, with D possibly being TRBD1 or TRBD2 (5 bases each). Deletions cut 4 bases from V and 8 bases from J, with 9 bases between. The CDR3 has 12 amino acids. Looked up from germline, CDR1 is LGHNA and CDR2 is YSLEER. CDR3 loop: CASSRRDDEQFF. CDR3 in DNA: TGCGCCAGCAGCCGCCGGGACGATGAGCAGTTCTTC.